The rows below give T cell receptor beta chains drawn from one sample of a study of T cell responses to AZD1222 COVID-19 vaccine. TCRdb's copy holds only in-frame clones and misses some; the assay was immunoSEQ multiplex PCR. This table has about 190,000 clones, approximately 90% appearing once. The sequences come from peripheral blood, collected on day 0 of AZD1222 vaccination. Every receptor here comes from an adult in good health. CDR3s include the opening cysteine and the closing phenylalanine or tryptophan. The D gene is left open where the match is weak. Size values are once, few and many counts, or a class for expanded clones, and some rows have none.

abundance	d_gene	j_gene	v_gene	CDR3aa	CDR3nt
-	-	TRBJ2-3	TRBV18	CASSPGGFRTDTQYF	TGTGCCAGCTCACCCGGCGGGTTTCGCACAGATACGCAGTATTTT
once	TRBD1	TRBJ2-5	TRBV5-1	CASSLGGGAFLEETQYF	TGCGCCAGCAGCTTGGGAGGGGGCGCCTTTCTCGAGGAGACCCAGTACTTC
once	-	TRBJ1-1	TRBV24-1	CATSAPQGTEAFF	TGTGCCACCAGTGCCCCGCAGGGCACTGAAGCTTTCTTT
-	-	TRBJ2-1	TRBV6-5	CASKAGSAYNEQFF	TGTGCCAGCAAGGCAGGGTCAGCCTACAATGAGCAGTTCTTC
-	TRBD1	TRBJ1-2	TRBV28	CASSLTGVYGYTF	TGTGCCAGCAGTTTAACAGGGGTCTATGGCTACACCTTC
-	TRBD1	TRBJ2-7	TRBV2	CASRPGTGTNEQYF	TGTGCCAGCAGACCCGGGACAGGGACGAACGAGCAGTACTTC
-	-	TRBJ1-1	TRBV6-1	CASSEGGAAFF	TGTGCCAGCAGTGAAGGGGGCGCAGCTTTCTTT
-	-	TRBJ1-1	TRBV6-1	CASSEALQWGRGNTEAFF	TGTGCCAGCAGTGAAGCGCTTCAGTGGGGAAGGGGGAACACTGAAGCTTTCTTT
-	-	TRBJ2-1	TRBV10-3	CAISETVGENEQFF	TGTGCCATCAGTGAGACGGTGGGGGAGAATGAGCAGTTCTTC
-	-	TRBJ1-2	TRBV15	CATSREGGNYGYTF	TGTGCCACCAGCAGAGAGGGGGGTAACTATGGCTACACCTTC
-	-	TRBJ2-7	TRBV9	CASSVVALATKYEQYF	TGTGCCAGCAGCGTAGTGGCGCTAGCGACCAAGTACGAGCAGTACTTC
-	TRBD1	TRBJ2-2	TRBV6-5	CGTGDRTGELFF	TGTGGAACAGGGGACCGGACCGGGGAGCTGTTTTTT
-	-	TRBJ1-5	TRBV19	CASSRQGDSNQPQHF	TGTGCCAGTAGTAGGCAGGGCGATAGCAATCAGCCCCAGCATTTT
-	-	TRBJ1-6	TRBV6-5	CASSSTHSYNSPLHF	TGTGCCAGCAGCTCTACACACTCCTATAATTCACCCCTCCACTTT
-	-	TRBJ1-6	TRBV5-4	CATSSNGGGNSPLHF	TGTGCCACCAGCTCTAATGGCGGGGGGAATTCACCCCTCCACTTT
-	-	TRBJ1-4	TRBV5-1	CASSLIGSTNEKLFF	TGCGCCAGCAGCTTGATAGGGAGCACTAATGAAAAACTGTTTTTT
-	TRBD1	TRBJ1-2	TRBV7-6	CASSSPYTDRANYTF	TGTGCCAGCAGCTCCCCCTATACCGACAGGGCCAACTACACCTTC
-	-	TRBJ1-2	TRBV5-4	CASSSLPGGTYGYTF	TGTGCCAGCAGCTCCCTTCCGGGGGGCACCTATGGCTACACCTTC
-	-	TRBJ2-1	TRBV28	CASSRGQPNEQFF	TGTGCCAGCAGTCGCGGACAGCCCAATGAGCAGTTCTTC
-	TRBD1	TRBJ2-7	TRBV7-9	CASSHDLGQGSDEQYF	TGTGCCAGCAGCCATGACCTGGGACAGGGGAGCGACGAGCAGTACTTC
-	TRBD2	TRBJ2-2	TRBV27	CASRSSGRINTGELFF	TGTGCCAGCCGTTCCAGCGGGAGGATCAACACCGGGGAGCTGTTTTTT
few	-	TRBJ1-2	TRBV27	CASSLDGNYGYTF	TGTGCCAGCAGTTTAGACGGGAACTATGGCTACACCTTC
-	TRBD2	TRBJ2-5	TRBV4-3	CASSLGTSGQETQYF	TGCGCCAGCAGCTTGGGGACTAGCGGCCAAGAGACCCAGTACTTC